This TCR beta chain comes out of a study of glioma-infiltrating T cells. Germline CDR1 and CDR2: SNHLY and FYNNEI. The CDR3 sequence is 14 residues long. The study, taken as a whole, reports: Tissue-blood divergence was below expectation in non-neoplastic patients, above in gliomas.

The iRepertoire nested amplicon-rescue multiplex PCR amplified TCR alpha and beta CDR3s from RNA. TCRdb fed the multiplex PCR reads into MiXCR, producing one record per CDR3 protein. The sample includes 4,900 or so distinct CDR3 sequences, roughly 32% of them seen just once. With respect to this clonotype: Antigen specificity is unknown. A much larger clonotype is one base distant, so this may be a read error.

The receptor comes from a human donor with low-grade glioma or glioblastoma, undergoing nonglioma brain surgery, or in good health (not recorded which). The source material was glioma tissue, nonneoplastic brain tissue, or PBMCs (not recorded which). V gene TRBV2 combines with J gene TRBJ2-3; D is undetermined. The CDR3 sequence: CASKPDGSTHTQYF. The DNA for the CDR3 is TGTGCCAGCAAGCCGGACGGTAGCACACATACGCAGTATTTT.